The clone carrying this TCR beta chain was found many times. The sample belongs to a study of spatial heterogeneity in lung cancer. Overall study: Averaged across combinations, each unique TCR and UMI pairing appeared more than ten times in raw reads, which were uncorrected.

Time point meaning: sample taken at primary tumor resection. Tumor, nontumor lung or frozen PBMC supplied whole RNA that was sequenced unsorted. Samples came from 60 to 75 TRACERx patients with untreated early-stage lung cancer. The CDR3 sequence is 13 residues long. Unmatched junction bases numbered 5, after V lost 4 bases and J lost 11 bases. In germline, CDR1 is MDHEN, CDR2 SYDVKM. TCR cDNA molecules each carried a unique molecular identifier. A single record per CDR3 protein comes from TCRdb applying MiXCR to the 5' RACE reads. Among approximately 52,000 distinct CDR3 sequences listed, roughly 7.5% were seen once.

This sequence was found in a female donor with early-stage non-small cell lung cancer. The sample consisted of PBMCs, taken at surgery. The chain is built from TRBV28 and TRBJ2-1, with 10 bases lining up with TRBD1. The DNA of the CDR3 is TGTGCCAGCAGTTCGGGACAGGGGCGAAAGCAGTTCTTC. This encodes CASSSGQGRKQFF.